This T cell receptor beta chain was sequenced during a study of cytotoxic CD8 clonotypes in ibrutinib-treated CLL. In the study overall: The subjects consisted of 11 relapsed/refractory and 15 treatment-naive individuals, with approximately 18 IGHV unmutated. When averaged across all of the samples, the counts came to roughly 240,000 productive templates and about 95,000 productive rearrangements.

Study results and caveats: Baseline clonality was higher than in age-matched healthy donors and moved in step with circulating CD8+ T-cell counts. A rise in clonality was seen at ibrutinib response, and a fall back toward baseline was seen at progression.

A note on this clone: What it recognizes is unknown.

Assay: immunoSEQ multiplex PCR; the TCRdb copy retains only in-frame clones and omits some. The profile covers about 68,000 clones, with around 84% appearing a single time and roughly 7.7% taken by the ten largest. Germline CDR1 SGHRS, CDR2 YFSETQ. This CDR3 has 13 residues. V lost 0 bases and J 4 bases, leaving 5 bases between the germline ends. Source: PBMCs, taken at disease progression, from a patient treated with ibrutinib. The genes are TRBV5-1 and TRBJ1-5; no clear D gene. This clonotype was obtained from a human donor with chronic lymphocytic leukemia. The CDR3 DNA sequence: TGCGCCAGCAGCTTGGATAGTAATCAGCCCCAGCATTTT. This translates into CASSLDSNQPQHF.